The entry that follows covers one TCR beta chain sequence. The CDR3 runs to 14 residues. Per germline, CDR1 DFQATT and CDR2 SNEGSKA (reference sequence). V dropped 3 bases and J dropped 7 bases, with 16 bases sitting between them. Libraries were prepared by immunoSEQ multiplex PCR; TCRdb keeps only in-frame clonotypes and omits some of them. Seen here are about 110,000 clones, roughly 86% observed once, and the top ten hold under 5%. The sample belongs to a study of blood T cell repertoires in COVID-19. Study in general: Donors in the United States, Italy and Spain gave samples during acute or convalescent COVID-19. PBMCs, B-cell-depleted T cells, or T cells were the source of the cDNA or gDNA that made up the material.

Sequencing was carried out using peripheral blood. V gene TRBV20-1 combines with J gene TRBJ2-1; maybe TRBD2 (6 bases). This sequence was found in a man aged 35-49 years with acute or convalescent COVID-19. This CDR3 is CSASNSGRGNEQFF. In nucleotides, the CDR3 is TGCAGTGCTAGTAACTCCGGGAGAGGGAATGAGCAGTTCTTC.